Shown below are 20 T cell receptor beta chains from a single sample sequenced in a study of blood T cell repertoires in COVID-19. Clones were read by immunoSEQ multiplex PCR, and TCRdb kept only the in-frame ones, dropping some. The data contain hundreds of thousands of clones, roughly 85% of them seen just once; the ten biggest clones take up around 1.8%. Sequencing input: PBMCs or T cells enriched from blood (not recorded which). The receptors originated from a woman aged 30 to 39 who had been exposed to COVID-19.

The chain employs TRBV4-3 and TRBJ2-7; the D gene is possibly TRBD2 (7 bases). Deletions cut 5 bases from V and 7 bases from J, with 15 bases between. The CDR3 runs to 13 residues. The germline gives CDR1 LGHNA, CDR2 YSLEER. CDR3 amino acids: CASSSRRGAEQYF. CDR3 coding DNA: TGCGCCAGCAGCTCTCGACGGGGGGCTGAGCAGTACTTC.

This chain links TRBV2 with TRBJ1-1; D may be TRBD1 (6 bases). Trimming took off 4 bases at V and 0 bases at J, with 15 bases between the two ends. The CDR3 totals 16 residues. Germline values: CDR1 SNHLY, CDR2 FYNNEI. DNA of the CDR3: TGTGCCAGCAGTGTTGGACAGTCTTTCATGAACACTGAAGCTTTCTTT. Translated: CASSVGQSFMNTEAFF.

V is TRBV21-1 and J is TRBJ1-2; the tabulated D call, TRBD1, remains unverified against the DNA. TRBV21-1 is tagged as a pseudogene. This CDR3 region has 17 residues. The CDR3 sequence is CASSKDKAGRKDYGYTF. CDR3 DNA sequence: TGTGCCAGCAGCAAAGATAAGGCAGGTAGGAAGGACTATGGCTACACCTTC.

J is TRBJ1-2 and V is TRBV13; possibly TRBD1 for D (6 bases). CDR1 and CDR2 (germline): PRHDT, FYEKMQ (reference sequence). The CDR3 sequence is 15 residues long. The ends were cut back, 5 bases at V and 6 bases at J, with 19 bases in the middle. In DNA, the CDR3 is TGTGCCAGCAGCCAGTGGGCAGCAGGGGCAAATGGCTACACCTTC. This encodes CASSQWAAGANGYTF.

In its sample, this clone was seen once. This chain joins TRBV5-4 and TRBJ2-1; TRBD2 agrees at 7 bases. The germline V gene encodes CDR1 SGHNT and CDR2 YYREEE (reference sequence). This CDR3 has 16 amino acids. With 3 bases clipped from V and 2 bases from J, the junction kept 8 bases outside the gene matches. For the CDR3, the DNA is TGTGCCAGCAGCTCGACACGGGGGGAAACCTACAATGAGCAGTTCTTC. Translated: CASSSTRGETYNEQFF.

The chain carries TRBV9 and TRBJ1-6; a possible D gene is TRBD1 (6 bases). V was pared by 0 bases and J by 16 bases, with 23 bases between. This CDR3 comprises 16 residues. Germline-derived CDR1 and CDR2 are SGDLS and YYNGEE. The CDR3 here is CASSVEAGAKGGFLHF. DNA for the CDR3: TGTGCCAGCAGCGTAGAGGCCGGCGCAAAGGGGGGGTTTCTCCACTTT.

This chain joins TRBV14 and TRBJ2-3, with 10 bases lining up with TRBD2. The V and J ends lost 3 bases and 5 bases, in that order; junction bases with no gene match: 8. Germline V gives CDR1 SGHDN, CDR2 FVKESK. The length of the CDR3 is 16 residues. The CDR3 reads CASSQQTSGWLDTQYF. Here the CDR3 DNA reads TGTGCCAGCAGCCAGCAGACTAGCGGGTGGTTAGATACGCAGTATTTT.

The chain couples TRBV18 to TRBJ1-2, with 10 bases aligning to TRBD1. Trimming took 3 bases from V and 4 from J; bases not matched to a gene: 5. The CDR3 extends over 15 amino acids. Germline lookup yields CDR1 KGHSH and CDR2 LQKENI. The CDR3 sequence is CASSPPGTGVYGYTF. The CDR3 nucleotides are TGTGCCAGCTCACCTCCCGGGACAGGGGTCTATGGCTACACCTTC.

The chain couples TRBV7-2 to TRBJ1-4; 9 bases line up with TRBD1. CDR1 SGHTA and CDR2 FQGNSA come from the germline V gene. This CDR3 spans 15 amino acids. J lost 10 bases, V lost 2 bases, and 8 bases had no gene match. The CDR3 region has the DNA TGTGCCAGCAGCTTAAGAACAGGGGGCAGCCCAAAACTGTTTTTT. Residues: CASSLRTGGSPKLFF.

Only a few counts were recorded for this clone. The genes are TRBV29-1 and TRBJ1-1, with 9 bases identical to TRBD1. The CDR3 spans 14 residues. Germline CDR1 reads SQVTM; CDR2 reads ANQGSEA. The V segment lost 4 bases and the J segment 10 bases; nucleotides outside the gene matches: 13. CDR3 in DNA: TGCAGCGTTGGGGACCCCGGGACAGGGAGGCGAGCTTTCTTT. Its protein is CSVGDPGTGRRAFF.

This sequence joins TRBV7-8 and TRBJ2-5; no clear D. V lost 5 bases, J lost 7 bases, and 11 bases lay in between. Germline lookup yields CDR1 SGHVS and CDR2 FQNEAQ. There are 12 residues in the CDR3. CDR3 protein: CASSRDSGTQYF. The CDR3, as DNA: TGTGCCAGCAGCCGCGACTCGGGGACCCAGTACTTC.

The chain links TRBV11-3 to TRBJ2-3; 8 positions agree with TRBD1. The CDR3 loop spans 14 amino acids. Germline lookup yields CDR1 SGHNT and CDR2 YENEEA. With 8 bases clipped from V and 0 bases from J, the junction kept 4 bases outside the gene matches. This CDR3 reads CASGQGLSTDTQYF. The CDR3 region has the DNA TGTGCCAGCGGACAGGGACTTAGCACAGATACGCAGTATTTT.

The chain employs TRBV23-1 and TRBJ1-2; 7 nucleotides agree with TRBD1. TRBV23-1 is labeled an ORF, and its function is uncertain. The CDR3 runs 15 residues. The V segment lost 4 bases and the J segment 4 bases; nucleotides outside the gene matches: 9. The CDR3 DNA follows: TGCGCCAGCAGTCGGACAGGCTCCTCGGTCTATGGCTACACCTTC. This encodes CASSRTGSSVYGYTF.

This clone is a singleton in its sample. V gene TRBV6-5 combines with J gene TRBJ2-7, with 7 bases aligning to TRBD1. Germline V CDR1 and CDR2: MNHEY, SVGAGI. The J segment lost 1 base and the V segment lost 8 bases, leaving 8 bases of the junction unmatched. CDR3 length equals 14 residues. CDR3 region: CASPEGGWSYEQYF. The CDR3 DNA reads TGTGCCAGCCCGGAAGGGGGCTGGTCCTACGAGCAGTACTTC.

This clone was picked up one time. The chain couples TRBV28 to TRBJ2-1; 14 bases are shared with TRBD2. With V trimmed by 5 bases and J by 8 bases, 8 bases remained unmatched. The CDR3 has 16 amino acids. The germline V gene encodes CDR1 MDHEN and CDR2 SYDVKM. CDR3 nucleotide sequence: TGTGCCAGCAGTCACCGACTAGCGGGAGGGTACTATGAGCAGTTCTTC. Amino acids: CASSHRLAGGYYEQFF.

The chain uses TRBV7-9 and TRBJ2-1; 7 nucleotides agree with TRBD1. Per germline, CDR1 SEHNR and CDR2 FQNEAQ (reference sequence). The CDR3 runs 14 residues. V lost 6 bases to trimming and J lost 6 bases; unmatched junction nucleotides: 8. CDR3 sequence reads: CASRRQGSGNEQFF. CDR3 in DNA: TGTGCCAGCAGACGACAGGGCTCGGGCAATGAGCAGTTCTTC.

This sequence joins TRBV9 and TRBJ1-1; maybe TRBD1 (5 bases). The CDR3 runs to 17 residues. Germline V lookup: CDR1 SGDLS, CDR2 YYNGEE. V was shortened by 10 bases and J by 0 bases, with 25 bases between the two germline ends. The CDR3 nucleotides are TGTGCCGGCACCCCCAGGCGGGACTACGACTTGAACACTGAAGCTTTCTTT. This encodes CAGTPRRDYDLNTEAFF. The full variable domain, its missing parts supplied by reference TRBV9 and TRBJ1-1, is DSGVTQTPKHLITATGQRVTLRCSPRSGDLSVYWYQQSLDQGLQFLIQYYNGEERAKGNILERFSAQQFPDLHSELNLSSLELGDSALYFCAGTPRRDYDLNTEAFFGQGTRLTVV.

This clone was observed once. This chain uses TRBV4-1 with TRBJ2-1; 8 bases map to TRBD1. Germline CDR1 MGHRA, CDR2 YSYEKL. This CDR3 spans 17 amino acids. Losses at the gene ends were 3 bases for V and 3 bases for J; bases not matched to a gene: 10. CDR3 protein: CASSHGMRTGFYNEQFF. The CDR3 DNA reads as TGCGCCAGCAGCCACGGAATGCGGACAGGGTTCTACAATGAGCAGTTCTTC.

The V call is TRBV12-5, the J call TRBJ2-1; 8 nucleotides match TRBD2. The CDR3 has 15 residues. J lost 5 bases, V lost 2 bases, and 5 bases had no gene match. Germline CDR1 reads LGHNT; CDR2 reads FRNRAP. CDR3 sequence (DNA): TGTGCTAGTGGTTTGCCAGCGGGGGCGAACAATGAGCAGTTCTTC. Translated: CASGLPAGANNEQFF.

The V and J genes are TRBV4-1 and TRBJ2-7; 7 nucleotides agree with TRBD1. Losses at the gene ends were 0 bases for V and 2 bases for J; bases not matched to a gene: 4. Germline CDR1 reads MGHRA; CDR2 reads YSYEKL. There are 15 residues in the CDR3. CDR3 residues: CASSQDNQGAYEQYF. CDR3 in DNA: TGCGCCAGCAGCCAAGATAACCAGGGGGCCTACGAGCAGTACTTC.